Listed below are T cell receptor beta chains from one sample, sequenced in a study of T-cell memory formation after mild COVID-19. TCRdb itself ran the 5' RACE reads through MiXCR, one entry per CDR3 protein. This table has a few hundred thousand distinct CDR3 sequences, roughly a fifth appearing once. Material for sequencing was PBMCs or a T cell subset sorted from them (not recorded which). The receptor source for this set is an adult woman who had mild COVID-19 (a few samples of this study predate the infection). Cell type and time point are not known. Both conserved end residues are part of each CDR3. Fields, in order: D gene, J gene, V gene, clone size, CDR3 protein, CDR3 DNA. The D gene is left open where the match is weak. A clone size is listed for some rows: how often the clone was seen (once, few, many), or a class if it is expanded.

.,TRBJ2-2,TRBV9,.,CASSVDGSFTGELFF,TGTGCCAGCAGCGTAGATGGTAGCTTCACCGGGGAGCTGTTTTTT
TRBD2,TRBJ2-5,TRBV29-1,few,CSGGTSQETQYF,TGCAGCGGGGGGACTAGTCAAGAGACCCAGTACTTC
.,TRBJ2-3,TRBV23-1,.,CASVGEITQYF,TGCGCCAGCGTGGGGGAAATTACGCAGTATTTT
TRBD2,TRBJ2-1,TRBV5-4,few,CASSAGTKNNEQFF,TGTGCCAGCAGCGCCGGGACTAAGAACAATGAGCAGTTCTTC
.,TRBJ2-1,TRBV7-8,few,CASSLIAGINEQFF,TGTGCCAGCAGCTTAATTGCAGGGATCAATGAGCAGTTCTTC
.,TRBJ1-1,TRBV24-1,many,CATSRTENTEAFF,TGTGCCACCAGCCGGACGGAGAACACTGAAGCTTTCTTT
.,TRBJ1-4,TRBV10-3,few,CAISEQANEKLFF,TGTGCCATCAGTGAACAAGCTAATGAAAAACTGTTTTTT
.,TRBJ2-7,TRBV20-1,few,CSARSGGPSYEQYF,TGCAGTGCTAGATCCGGGGGGCCGTCCTACGAGCAGTACTTC
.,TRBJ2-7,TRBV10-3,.,CAISDRANSGYEQYF,TGTGCCATCAGTGACCGGGCCAACTCCGGGTACGAGCAGTACTTC
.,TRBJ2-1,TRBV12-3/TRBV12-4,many,CASSPYHEQFF,TGTGCCAGCAGCCCTTACCATGAGCAGTTCTTC
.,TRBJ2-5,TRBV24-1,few,CATSDFIQGEETQYF,TGTGCCACCAGTGATTTTATCCAGGGAGAAGAGACCCAGTACTTC
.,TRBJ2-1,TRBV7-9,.,CASSLVHNDEQFF,TGTGCCAGCAGCTTAGTGCATAACGATGAGCAGTTCTTC
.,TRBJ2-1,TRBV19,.,CASSKGYNEQFF,TGTGCCAGTAGTAAGGGATACAATGAGCAGTTCTTC
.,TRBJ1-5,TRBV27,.,CASRGGGLSNQPQHF,TGTGCCAGCAGAGGCGGGGGGTTGAGCAATCAGCCCCAGCATTTT
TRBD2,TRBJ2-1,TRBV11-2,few,CASRRGLAGPYNEQFF,TGTGCCAGCAGACGAGGACTAGCGGGTCCCTACAATGAGCAGTTCTTC
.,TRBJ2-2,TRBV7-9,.,CASSLAPLGGELFF,TGTGCCAGCAGCTTAGCACCCCTAGGCGGGGAGCTGTTTTTT
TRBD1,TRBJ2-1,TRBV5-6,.,CASSGGTGRNEQFF,TGTGCCAGCAGCGGGGGGACAGGGCGGAATGAGCAGTTCTTC
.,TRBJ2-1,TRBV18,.,CASSSPNYNEQFF,TGTGCCAGCTCATCCCCGAACTACAATGAGCAGTTCTTC
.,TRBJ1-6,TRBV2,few,CASTTDPRANSPLHF,TGTGCCAGCACCACGGACCCTCGGGCTAATTCACCCCTCCACTTT
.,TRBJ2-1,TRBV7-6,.,CASSGWGRHPSSYNEQFF,TGTGCCAGCAGCGGGTGGGGGCGGCATCCGAGCTCCTACAATGAGCAGTTCTTC
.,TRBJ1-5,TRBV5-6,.,CASSLASGSSNQPQHF,TGTGCCAGCAGCTTGGCATCAGGGAGTAGCAATCAGCCCCAGCATTTT
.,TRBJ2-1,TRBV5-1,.,CASRRRAREDNEQFF,TGCGCCAGCCGAAGGAGGGCCCGAGAGGACAATGAGCAGTTCTTC
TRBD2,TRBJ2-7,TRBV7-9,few,CASSLPTSGIFIGQYF,TGTGCCAGCAGCTTACCGACTAGCGGGATTTTTATTGGGCAGTACTTC
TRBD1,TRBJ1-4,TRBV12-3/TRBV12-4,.,CASSSRQGADEKLFF,TGTGCCAGCAGTTCGAGACAGGGGGCGGATGAAAAACTGTTTTTT
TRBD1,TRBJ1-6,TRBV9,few,CASSSQPGQGSSPLHF,TGTGCCAGCAGCTCGCAGCCGGGACAGGGGAGTTCACCCCTCCACTTT
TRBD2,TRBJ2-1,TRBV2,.,CASSGLSGVRGNEQFF,TGTGCCAGCAGCGGCTTAAGCGGGGTCCGCGGTAATGAGCAGTTCTTC
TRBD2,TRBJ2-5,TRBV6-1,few,CASSELRGGRETQYF,TGTGCCAGCAGTGAATTGCGGGGGGGCCGAGAGACCCAGTACTTC
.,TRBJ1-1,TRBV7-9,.,CASSLEGRKAFF,TGTGCCAGCAGCTTAGAGGGGAGAAAGGCTTTCTTT
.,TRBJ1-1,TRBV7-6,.,CASRLSIGINTEAFF,TGTGCCAGCAGGCTTAGTATTGGGATAAACACTGAAGCTTTCTTT
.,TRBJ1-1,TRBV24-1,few,CATSDPGGFEAFF,TGTGCCACCAGTGATCCCGGAGGGTTTGAAGCTTTCTTT
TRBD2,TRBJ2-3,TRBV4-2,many,CASSQDGGVTDTQYF,TGTGCCAGCAGCCAAGATGGGGGGGTGACAGATACGCAGTATTTT
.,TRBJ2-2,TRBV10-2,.,CASSGGPQTPNTGELFF,TGCGCCAGCAGTGGGGGACCCCAGACCCCTAACACCGGGGAGCTGTTTTTT
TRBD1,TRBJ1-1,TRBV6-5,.,CASGRQGRGEAFF,TGTGCCAGCGGTAGACAGGGACGAGGTGAAGCTTTCTTT
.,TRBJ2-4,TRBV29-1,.,CSVGEPGFENIQYF,TGCAGCGTTGGTGAACCAGGGTTCGAAAACATTCAGTACTTC
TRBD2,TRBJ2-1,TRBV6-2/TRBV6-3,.,CASSLPTSGENEQFF,TGTGCCAGCAGCCTCCCGACTAGCGGGGAGAATGAGCAGTTCTTC
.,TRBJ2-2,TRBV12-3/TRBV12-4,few,CASSLKVGNTGELFF,TGTGCCAGCAGTTTAAAGGTCGGAAACACCGGGGAGCTGTTTTTT
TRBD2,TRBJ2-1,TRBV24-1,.,CATSDLMTSGSRNEQFF,TGTGCCACCAGTGATTTGATGACTAGCGGGAGCCGGAATGAGCAGTTCTTC
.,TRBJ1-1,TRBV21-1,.,CASRKGNGVRDTEAFF,TGTGCCAGCAGAAAAGGTAACGGGGTACGGGACACTGAAGCTTTCTTT
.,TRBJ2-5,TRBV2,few,CAISTPGGGETQYF,TGTGCCATATCGACGCCAGGGGGGGGAGAGACCCAGTACTTC
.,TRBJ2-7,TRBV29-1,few,CSVEIPESYEQYF,TGCAGCGTTGAAATTCCAGAATCCTACGAGCAGTACTTC
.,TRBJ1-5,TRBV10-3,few,CAISESGDNQPQHF,TGTGCCATCAGTGAGTCCGGGGACAATCAGCCCCAGCATTTT
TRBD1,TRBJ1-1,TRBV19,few,CATQDRGAGTEAFF,TGTGCCACGCAGGACAGGGGGGCGGGGACTGAAGCTTTCTTT
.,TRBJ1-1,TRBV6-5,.,CASSYSTSGLSEAFF,TGTGCCAGCAGTTACTCGACATCGGGTCTCTCTGAAGCTTTCTTT
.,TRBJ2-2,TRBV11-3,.,CASSLGAGEKDTGELFF,TGTGCCAGCAGCTTAGGCGCAGGGGAAAAGGACACCGGGGAGCTGTTTTTT
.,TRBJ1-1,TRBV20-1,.,CSAKRQIEAFF,TGCAGTGCTAAACGACAGATCGAAGCTTTCTTT
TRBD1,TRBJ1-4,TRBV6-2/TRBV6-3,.,CASRRTGTNEKLFF,TGTGCCAGCAGGAGGACAGGGACGAATGAAAAACTGTTTTTT
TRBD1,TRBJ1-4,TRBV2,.,CASRGQGGEKLFF,TGTGCCAGCAGAGGACAGGGTGGTGAAAAACTGTTTTTT
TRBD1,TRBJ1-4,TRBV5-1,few,CASSPPGQPNEKLFF,TGCGCCAGCAGCCCGCCGGGACAGCCCAATGAAAAACTGTTTTTT
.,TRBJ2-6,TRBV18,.,CASSPRRDSGANVLTF,TGTGCCAGCTCACCACGGCGTGACTCTGGGGCCAACGTCCTGACTTTC
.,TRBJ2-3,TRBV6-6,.,CASTPLPHRMGTDTQYF,TGTGCCAGCACCCCATTGCCCCACAGGATGGGCACAGATACGCAGTATTTT
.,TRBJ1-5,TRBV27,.,CASSLSFDGKSNQPQHF,TGTGCCAGCAGTTTATCGTTTGACGGGAAGAGCAATCAGCCCCAGCATTTT
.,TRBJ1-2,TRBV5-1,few,CASSPLGYGYTF,TGCGCCAGCAGCCCGCTAGGGTATGGCTACACCTTC
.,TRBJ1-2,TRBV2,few,CASSVDGLYGYTF,TGTGCCAGCAGCGTGGACGGCCTCTATGGCTACACCTTC
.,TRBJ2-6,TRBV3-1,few,CASSQLGSGANVLTF,TGTGCCAGCAGCCAATTAGGGTCTGGGGCCAACGTCCTGACTTTC
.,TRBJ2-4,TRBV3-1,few,CASSHGLAKNIQYF,TGTGCCAGCAGCCATGGACTAGCCAAAAACATTCAGTACTTC
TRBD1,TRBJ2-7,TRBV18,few,CASSPLGQGDYEQYF,TGTGCCAGCTCACCTCTGGGACAGGGGGACTACGAGCAGTACTTC
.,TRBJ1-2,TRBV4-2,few,CASSQEARRGTLYGYTF,TGTGCCAGCAGCCAAGAGGCCCGCAGAGGGACCCTGTATGGCTACACCTTC
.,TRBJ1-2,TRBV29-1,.,CSVALGGNYGYTF,TGCAGCGTTGCCTTGGGAGGGAACTATGGCTACACCTTC
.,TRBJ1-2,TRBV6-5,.,CASRPRRYYGYTF,TGTGCCAGCAGACCCCGCCGGTACTATGGCTACACCTTC
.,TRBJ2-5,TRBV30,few,CAWSTGAGGRETQYF,TGTGCCTGGAGTACGGGGGCAGGGGGACGAGAGACCCAGTACTTC